The clone carrying this TCR beta chain was picked up a small number of times. The antigen is undetermined. This specimen comes from a study of T cells after yellow fever vaccination. Whole-study findings and limits: Any FACS-sorted repertoire could hold abundant clonotypes that contaminate it from the bulk population. The appearance of a small share of clonotypes in both CD4 and CD8 compartments was observed.

TCRdb fed the 5' RACE reads into MiXCR, producing one record per CDR3 protein. There are a few hundred thousand distinct CDR3 sequences in the sample; approximately 16% occur only once, and approximately 15% lies in the top ten. The germline V and J ends were trimmed by 4 bases and 5 bases, with 14 bases remaining between them. CDR1 and CDR2 (germline): MNHEY, SVGAGI. The CDR3 is made up of 14 amino acids. The sample here was PBMCs, taken less than 6 days after the first yellow fever vaccination. The TCR originated in a man in his late teens or twenties who received the YFV17D yellow fever vaccine. This chain connects TRBV6-5 to TRBJ2-5; D perhaps matches TRBD2 (5 bases). CDR3 amino acids: CASSSDSSSETQYF. In DNA form, the CDR3 reads TGTGCCAGCAGTTCGGACTCCTCCTCGGAGACCCAGTACTTC.